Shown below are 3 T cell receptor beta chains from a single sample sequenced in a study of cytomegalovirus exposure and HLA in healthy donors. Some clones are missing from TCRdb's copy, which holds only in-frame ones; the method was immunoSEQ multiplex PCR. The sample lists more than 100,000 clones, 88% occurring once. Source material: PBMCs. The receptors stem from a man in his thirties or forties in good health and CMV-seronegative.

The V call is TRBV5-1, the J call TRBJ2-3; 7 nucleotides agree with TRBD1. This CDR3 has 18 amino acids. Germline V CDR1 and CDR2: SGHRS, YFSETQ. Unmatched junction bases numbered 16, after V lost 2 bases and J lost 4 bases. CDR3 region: CASSLEGRRGPRADTQYF. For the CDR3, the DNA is TGCGCCAGCAGCTTAGAAGGGCGTAGGGGGCCCCGGGCAGATACGCAGTATTTT.

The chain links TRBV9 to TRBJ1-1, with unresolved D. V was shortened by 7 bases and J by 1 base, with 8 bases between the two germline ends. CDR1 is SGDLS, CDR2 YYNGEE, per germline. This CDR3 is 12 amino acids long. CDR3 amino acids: CASGRENTEAFF. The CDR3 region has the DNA TGTGCCAGCGGGAGAGAGAACACTGAAGCTTTCTTT.

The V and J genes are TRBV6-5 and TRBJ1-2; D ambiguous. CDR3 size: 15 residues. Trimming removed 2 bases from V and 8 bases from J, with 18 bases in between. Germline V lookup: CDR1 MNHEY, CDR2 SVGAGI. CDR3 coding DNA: TGTGCCAGCAGTTACAAATTGGGCGGGGTTAGGGGCTACACCTTC. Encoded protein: CASSYKLGGVRGYTF.